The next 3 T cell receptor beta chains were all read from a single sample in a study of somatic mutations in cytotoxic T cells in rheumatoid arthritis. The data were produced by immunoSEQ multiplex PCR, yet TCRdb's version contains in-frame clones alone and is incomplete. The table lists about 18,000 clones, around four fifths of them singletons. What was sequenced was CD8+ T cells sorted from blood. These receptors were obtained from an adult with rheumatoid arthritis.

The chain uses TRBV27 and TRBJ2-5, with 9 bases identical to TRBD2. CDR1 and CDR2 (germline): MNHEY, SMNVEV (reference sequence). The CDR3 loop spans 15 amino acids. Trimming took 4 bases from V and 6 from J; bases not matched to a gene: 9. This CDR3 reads CASSYSGSGVKTQYF. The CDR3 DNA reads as TGTGCCAGCAGTTATAGCGGGAGTGGGGTAAAGACCCAGTACTTC.

The CDR3 region has the DNA TGCGCCAGCAGCTTTTCTCTGGGGAGCGAGCAGTACTTC. Its translation: CASSFSLGSEQYF. J is TRBJ2-7 and V is TRBV5-1; possibly TRBD2 for D (5 bases). CDR3 length: 13 residues. Germline lookup yields CDR1 SGHRS and CDR2 YFSETQ. The V gene lost 2 bases and the J gene lost 6 bases, with 12 bases spanning the gap.

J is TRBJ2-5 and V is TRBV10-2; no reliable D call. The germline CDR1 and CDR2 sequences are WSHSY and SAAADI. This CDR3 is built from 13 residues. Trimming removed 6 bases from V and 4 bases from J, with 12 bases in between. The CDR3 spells CASRWAPGETQYF. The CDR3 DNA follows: TGCGCCAGCAGATGGGCACCCGGAGAGACCCAGTACTTC.